The sequence of this T cell receptor (beta chain) was determined in a study of cytomegalovirus exposure and HLA in healthy donors. Germline loops: CDR1 MNHNS, CDR2 SASEGT. The CDR3 is 17 residues long. The germline V and J ends were trimmed by 3 bases and 5 bases, with 21 bases remaining between them. The primer mix had 60 Vbeta and 13 Jbeta primers. Clones were read by immunoSEQ multiplex PCR, and TCRdb kept only the in-frame ones, dropping some. The sample consists of about 180,000 clones, 81% of them appearing once. The material sequenced was PBMCs. This TCR derives from a young woman in good health and CMV-seronegative. V and J are TRBV6-1 and TRBJ2-3; D may be TRBD2 (5 bases). This chain's CDR3 is CASSDLVGPTEEDTQYF. The DNA of the CDR3 is TGTGCCAGCAGTGACTTGGTTGGACCCACGGAGGAAGATACGCAGTATTTT.